This T cell receptor (beta chain) appears in the sequencing data of a study of beta chain features in type 1 diabetes. Overall study findings and caveats: For Type 1 diabetes patients, all four CD4+ subsets carried TCRB CDR3s that were moderately but significantly shorter. The naive, central memory and Treg TCRB repertoires looked more alike in patients than they did in healthy donors.

Every donor provided one heparinised blood draw, which averaged approximately 120 mL. Populations isolated by sorting all had purity greater than 95%. CDR1 and CDR2 (germline): SNHLY, FYNNEI. This CDR3 contains 15 residues. V shed 6 bases and J shed 0 bases, with 12 bases lying between them. Remarks on this clone: Its specificity is unknown.

Of the isolated RNA, all was reverse transcribed, and so the sequenced material was expressed TCRB transcripts. Profiled with immunoSEQ multiplex PCR; TCRdb holds only in-frame clones, not every one. The sample shows a few hundred thousand clones, over 11% of them seen only once. This TCR derives from a man aged 30 to 45 with type 1 diabetes. Sequencing input: naive CD4+ T cells from blood. The V gene is TRBV2, the J gene TRBJ2-4; perhaps TRBD2 as D (6 bases). The CDR3 loop is CASSPREVAKNIQYF. CDR3 DNA sequence: TGTGCCAGCAGCCCAAGGGAGGTAGCCAAAAACATTCAGTACTTC.